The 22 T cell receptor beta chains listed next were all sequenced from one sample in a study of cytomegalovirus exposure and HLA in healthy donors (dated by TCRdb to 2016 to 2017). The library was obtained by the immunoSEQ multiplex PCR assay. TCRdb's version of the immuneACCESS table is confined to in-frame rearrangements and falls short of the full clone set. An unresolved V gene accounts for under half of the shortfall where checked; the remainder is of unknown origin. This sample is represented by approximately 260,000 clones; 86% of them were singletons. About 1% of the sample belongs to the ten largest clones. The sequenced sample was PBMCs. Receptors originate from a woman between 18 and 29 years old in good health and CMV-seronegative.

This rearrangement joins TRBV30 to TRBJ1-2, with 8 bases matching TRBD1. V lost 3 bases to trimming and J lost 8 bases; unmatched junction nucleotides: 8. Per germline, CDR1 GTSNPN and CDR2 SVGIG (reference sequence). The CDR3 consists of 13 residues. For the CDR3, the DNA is TGTGCCTGGAGAGGGGGCAGGGGGCAAGGCTACACCTTC. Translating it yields CAWRGGRGQGYTF.

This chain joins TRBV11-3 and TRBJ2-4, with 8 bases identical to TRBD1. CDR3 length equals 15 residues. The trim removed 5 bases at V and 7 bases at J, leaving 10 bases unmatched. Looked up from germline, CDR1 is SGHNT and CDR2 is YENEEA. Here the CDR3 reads CASSLPRRDRNIQYF. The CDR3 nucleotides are TGTGCCAGCAGCCTTCCTCGCCGGGACAGGAACATTCAGTACTTC.

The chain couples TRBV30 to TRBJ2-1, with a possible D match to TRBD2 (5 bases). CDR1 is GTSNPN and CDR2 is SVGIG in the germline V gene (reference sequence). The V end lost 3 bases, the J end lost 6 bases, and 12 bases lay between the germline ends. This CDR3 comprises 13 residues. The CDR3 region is CAWRTTTGNEQFF. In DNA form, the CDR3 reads TGTGCCTGGAGGACTACTACCGGCAATGAGCAGTTCTTC.

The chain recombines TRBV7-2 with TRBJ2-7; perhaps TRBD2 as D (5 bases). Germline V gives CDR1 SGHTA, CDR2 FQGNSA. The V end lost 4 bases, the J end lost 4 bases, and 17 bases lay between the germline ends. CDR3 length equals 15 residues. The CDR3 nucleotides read TGTGCCAGCAGCTCCGTCTCCGGGGTGGTGTACGAGCAGTACTTC. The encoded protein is CASSSVSGVVYEQYF.

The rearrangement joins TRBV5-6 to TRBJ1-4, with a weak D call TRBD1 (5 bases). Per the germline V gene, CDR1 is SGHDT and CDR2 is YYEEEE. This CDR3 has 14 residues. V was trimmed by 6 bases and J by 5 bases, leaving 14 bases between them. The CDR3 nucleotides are TGTGCCAGCATCAACCAAAGGGGAAATGAAAAACTGTTTTTT. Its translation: CASINQRGNEKLFF. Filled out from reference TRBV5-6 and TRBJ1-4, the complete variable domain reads DAGVTQSPTHLIKTRGQQVTLRCSPKSGHDTVSWYQQALGQGPQFIFQYYEEEERQRGNFPDRFSGHQFPNYSSELNVNALLLGDSALYLCASINQRGNEKLFFGSGTQLSVL.

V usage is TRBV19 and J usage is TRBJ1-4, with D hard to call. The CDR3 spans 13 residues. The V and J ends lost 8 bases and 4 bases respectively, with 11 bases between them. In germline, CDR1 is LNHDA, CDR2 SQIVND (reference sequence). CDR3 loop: CASAGEYNEKLFF. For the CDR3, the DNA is TGTGCCAGTGCCGGGGAGTATAATGAAAAACTGTTTTTT.

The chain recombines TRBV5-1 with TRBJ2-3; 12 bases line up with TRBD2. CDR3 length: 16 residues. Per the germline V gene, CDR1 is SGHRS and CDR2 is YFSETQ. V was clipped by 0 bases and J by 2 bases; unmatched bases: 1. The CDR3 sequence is CASSLGLAGDTDTQYF. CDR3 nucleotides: TGCGCCAGCAGCTTGGGACTAGCGGGGGACACAGATACGCAGTATTTT. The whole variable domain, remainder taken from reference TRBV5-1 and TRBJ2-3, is KAGVTQTPRYLIKTRGQQVTLSCSPISGHRSVSWYQQTPGQGLQFLFEYFSETQRNKGNFPGRFSGRQFSNSRSEMNVSTLELGDSALYLCASSLGLAGDTDTQYFGPGTRLTVL.

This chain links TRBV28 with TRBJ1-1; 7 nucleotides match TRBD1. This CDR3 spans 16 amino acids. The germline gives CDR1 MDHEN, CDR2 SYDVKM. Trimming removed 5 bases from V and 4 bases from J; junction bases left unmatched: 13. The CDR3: CASSPHNRGRGTEAFF. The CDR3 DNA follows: TGTGCCAGCAGTCCTCATAACAGGGGCCGTGGCACTGAAGCTTTCTTT.

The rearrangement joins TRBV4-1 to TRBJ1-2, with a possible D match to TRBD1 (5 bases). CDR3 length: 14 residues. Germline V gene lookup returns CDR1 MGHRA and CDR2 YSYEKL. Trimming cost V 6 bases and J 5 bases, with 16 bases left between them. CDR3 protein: CASRGTGGSYGYTF. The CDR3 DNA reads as TGCGCCAGCAGGGGGACGGGGGGAAGTTATGGCTACACCTTC.

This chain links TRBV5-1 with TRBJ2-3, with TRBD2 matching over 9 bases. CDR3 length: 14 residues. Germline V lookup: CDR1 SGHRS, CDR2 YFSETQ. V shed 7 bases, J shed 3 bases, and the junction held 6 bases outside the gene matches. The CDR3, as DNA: TGCGCCAGCCGTTTAACTAGCGGGACAGATACGCAGTATTTT. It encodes CASRLTSGTDTQYF.

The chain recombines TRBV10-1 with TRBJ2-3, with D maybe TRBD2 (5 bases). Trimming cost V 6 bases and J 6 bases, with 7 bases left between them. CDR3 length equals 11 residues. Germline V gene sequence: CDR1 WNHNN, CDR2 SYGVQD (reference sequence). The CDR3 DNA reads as TGCGCCAGCAGCCGGGATGATACGCAGTATTTT. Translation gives CASSRDDTQYF.

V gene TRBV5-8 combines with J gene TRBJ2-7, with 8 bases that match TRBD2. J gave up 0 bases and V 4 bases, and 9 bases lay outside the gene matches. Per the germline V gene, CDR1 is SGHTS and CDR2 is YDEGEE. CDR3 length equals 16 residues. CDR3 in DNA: TGTGCCAGCAGCGGCCAGACTAGCGAGAGCTCCTACGAGCAGTACTTC. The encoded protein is CASSGQTSESSYEQYF.

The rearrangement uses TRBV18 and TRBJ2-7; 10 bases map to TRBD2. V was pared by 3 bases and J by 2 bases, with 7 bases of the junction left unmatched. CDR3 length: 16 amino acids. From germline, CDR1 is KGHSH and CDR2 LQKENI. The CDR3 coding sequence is TGTGCCAGCTCACCCATTAGCGGGAGGAGCCCCTACGAGCAGTACTTC. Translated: CASSPISGRSPYEQYF.

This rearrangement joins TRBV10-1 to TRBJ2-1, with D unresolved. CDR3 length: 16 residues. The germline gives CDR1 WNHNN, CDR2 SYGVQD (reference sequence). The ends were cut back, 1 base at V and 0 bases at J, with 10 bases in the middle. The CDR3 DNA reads TGCGCCAGCAGTGAGTTGACTCCCGTCTCCTACAATGAGCAGTTCTTC. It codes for CASSELTPVSYNEQFF.

CDR3 sequence reads: CASSRNRETGELFF. The CDR3 bases are TGTGCCAGCAGCCGAAACAGGGAAACCGGGGAGCTGTTTTTT. The V gene is TRBV7-7, the J gene TRBJ2-2; possible D gene TRBD1, 6 bases. The CDR3 runs 14 residues. Germline V gene data show CDR1 as SSHAT and CDR2 as FNYEAQ (reference sequence). V was cut by 5 bases and J by 5 bases, with 12 bases left in between.

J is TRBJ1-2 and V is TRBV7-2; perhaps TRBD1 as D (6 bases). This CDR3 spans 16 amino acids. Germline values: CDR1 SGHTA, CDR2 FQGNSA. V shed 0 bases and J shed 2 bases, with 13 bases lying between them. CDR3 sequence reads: CASSLAPTGTNYGYTF. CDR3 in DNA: TGTGCCAGCAGCTTAGCTCCCACAGGGACCAACTATGGCTACACCTTC.

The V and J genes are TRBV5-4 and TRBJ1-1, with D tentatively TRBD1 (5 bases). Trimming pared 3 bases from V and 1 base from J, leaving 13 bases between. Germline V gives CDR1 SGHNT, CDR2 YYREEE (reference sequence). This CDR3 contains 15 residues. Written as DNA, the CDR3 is TGTGCCAGCAGCTCGTGGGGCGACTCGAACACTGAAGCTTTCTTT. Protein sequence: CASSSWGDSNTEAFF. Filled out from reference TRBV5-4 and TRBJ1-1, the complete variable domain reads ETGVTQSPTHLIKTRGQQVTLRCSSQSGHNTVSWYQQALGQGPQFIFQYYREEENGRGNFPPRFSGLQFPNYSSELNVNALELDDSALYLCASSSWGDSNTEAFFGQGTRLTVV.

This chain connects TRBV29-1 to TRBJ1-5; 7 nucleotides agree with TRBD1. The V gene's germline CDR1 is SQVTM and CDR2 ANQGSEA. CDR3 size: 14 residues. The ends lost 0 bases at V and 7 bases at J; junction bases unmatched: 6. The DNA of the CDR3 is TGCAGCGTTGAAGAAGGGGGCGAAGGACAGCCCCAGCATTTT. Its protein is CSVEEGGEGQPQHF.

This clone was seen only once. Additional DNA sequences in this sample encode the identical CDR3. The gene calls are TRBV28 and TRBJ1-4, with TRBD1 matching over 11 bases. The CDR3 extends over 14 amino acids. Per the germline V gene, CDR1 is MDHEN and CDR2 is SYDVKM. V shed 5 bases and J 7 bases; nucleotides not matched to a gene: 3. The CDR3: CASSLGQGAEKLFF. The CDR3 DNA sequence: TGTGCCAGCAGTCTAGGACAGGGGGCTGAAAAACTGTTTTTT.

In DNA, the CDR3 is TGTGCCAGCAGTTACCAAGGATTCAGGGGCTACACCTTC. As protein: CASSYQGFRGYTF. The chain combines TRBV6-5 with TRBJ1-2; D uncertain. Trimming removed 2 bases at V and 8 bases at J, with 12 bases between. The CDR3 covers 13 residues. Per the germline V gene, CDR1 is MNHEY and CDR2 is SVGAGI.

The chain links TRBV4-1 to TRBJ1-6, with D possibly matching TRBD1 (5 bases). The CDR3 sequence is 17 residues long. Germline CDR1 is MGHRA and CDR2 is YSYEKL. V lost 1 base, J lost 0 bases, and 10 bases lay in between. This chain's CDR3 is CASSQVGGSSYNSPLHF. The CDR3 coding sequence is TGCGCCAGCAGCCAAGTGGGGGGGAGCTCCTATAATTCACCCCTCCACTTT.

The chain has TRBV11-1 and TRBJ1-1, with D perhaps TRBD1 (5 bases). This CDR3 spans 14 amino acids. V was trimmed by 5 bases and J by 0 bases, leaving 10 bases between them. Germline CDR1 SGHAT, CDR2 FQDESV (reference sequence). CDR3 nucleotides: TGTGCCAGCAGCGAACAGGCCATGAACACTGAAGCTTTCTTT. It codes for CASSEQAMNTEAFF.